The present T cell receptor beta chain was sequenced within a study of blood T cell repertoires in COVID-19. Trimming removed 5 bases at V and 0 bases at J, with 11 bases between. Germline CDR1 and CDR2: MNHEY and SVGEGT. The CDR3 has 16 residues. As processed by the authors: Reference gene primer amplification in the assay estimated nucleated cell counts. The protocol was immunoSEQ multiplex PCR, while the TCRdb copy is restricted to in-frame clones and leaves out a portion. Clone size and the V and J calls come from that table; the DNA yielded D and trimming. The table includes around 95,000 clones, about 80% detected once.

The chain employs TRBV6-2 or TRBV6-3 and TRBJ2-6; D may be TRBD1 (6 bases). Material: peripheral blood. The receptor's source is a man in his sixties or seventies with active or convalescent COVID-19. In nucleotides, the CDR3 is TGTGCCAGCAGTCCGGGACAACCCTCTGGGGCCAACGTCCTGACTTTC. Translation gives CASSPGQPSGANVLTF.